Below, 28 T cell receptor beta chains from the same sample are listed, as sequenced in a study of blood T cell repertoires in COVID-19. The method was immunoSEQ multiplex PCR; TCRdb's version includes in-frame clones alone and lacks a portion of them. The profile shows tens of thousands of clones, around 90% of them singletons. Sequencing used peripheral blood. The receptors derive from a human donor in a cohort sampled during active COVID-19.

The gene calls are TRBV29-1 and TRBJ1-5; D may be TRBD1 (5 bases). CDR1 and CDR2 from the germline V gene are SQVTM and ANQGSEA. Trimming cost V 4 bases and J 6 bases, with 13 bases left between them. The CDR3 has 13 residues. CDR3 protein: CSVVAGEGQPQHF. The CDR3 nucleotides are TGCAGCGTTGTCGCGGGGGAGGGTCAGCCCCAGCATTTT.

The chain has TRBV19 and TRBJ2-7, with 16 bases that match TRBD2. The CDR3 is 17 residues long. The J segment lost 5 bases and the V segment lost 3 bases, leaving 7 bases of the junction unmatched. Germline CDR1 LNHDA, CDR2 SQIVND (reference sequence). Here the CDR3 reads CASSMGLAGGQRDEQYF. In DNA, the CDR3 is TGTGCCAGTAGTATGGGACTAGCGGGAGGGCAAAGGGACGAGCAGTACTTC.

The V and J genes are TRBV27 and TRBJ1-1; no firm D call. This CDR3 is built from 15 residues. V was pared by 5 bases and J by 5 bases, with 18 bases between. Germline V lookup: CDR1 MNHEY, CDR2 SMNVEV (reference sequence). The CDR3 spells CASSPRHKLRTEAFF. The CDR3 DNA follows: TGTGCCAGCAGTCCGAGACACAAACTCAGGACTGAAGCTTTCTTT.

This rearrangement joins TRBV2 to TRBJ1-6, with a possible D match to TRBD1 (5 bases). This CDR3 is 17 amino acids long. V lost 6 bases and J lost 4, with 19 bases in between. Germline assignment: CDR1 SNHLY and CDR2 FYNNEI. This chain's CDR3 is CASRTDNQGRYNSPLHF. For the CDR3, the DNA is TGTGCCAGCAGGACAGATAACCAGGGTCGGTATAATTCACCCCTCCACTTT.

This chain uses TRBV5-1 with TRBJ1-4; D might be TRBD1 (6 bases). Per germline, CDR1 SGHRS and CDR2 YFSETQ. Trimming shortened V by 5 bases and J by 7 bases, and 15 bases separated the two germline ends. The CDR3 contains 14 residues. CDR3 coding DNA: TGCGCCAGCAGAATGACAGAAGGGGGTGAAAAACTGTTTTTT. Amino acids: CASRMTEGGEKLFF.

The chain carries TRBV15 and TRBJ2-3; 10 bases are shared with TRBD2. The germline CDR1 and CDR2 sequences are LNHNV and YYDKDF (reference sequence). This CDR3 region has 17 residues. V shed 5 bases and J 6 bases; nucleotides not matched to a gene: 14. The CDR3 nucleotides are TGTGCCACCAGCTTCCAGGTCAGCGGGGGGGCCGGGGATACGCAGTATTTT. Residues: CATSFQVSGGAGDTQYF.

This clone came up a few times. Other DNA sequences in this specimen translate into the identical CDR3. The rearrangement uses TRBV24-1 and TRBJ2-2, with 15 nucleotides matching TRBD2. CDR1 KGHDR and CDR2 SFDVKD come from the germline V gene. The CDR3 consists of 18 residues. Trimming removed 4 bases from V and 3 bases from J; junction bases left unmatched: 5. In DNA, the CDR3 is TGTGCCACCAGTGACGCCGGGACTAGCGGGGGGTACACCGGGGAGCTGTTTTTT. It is translated as CATSDAGTSGGYTGELFF.

This clone came up once. The gene calls are TRBV28 and TRBJ2-7; D perhaps matches TRBD1 (5 bases). This CDR3 spans 15 amino acids. Trimming removed 5 bases from V and 6 bases from J, with 20 bases in between. Germline V CDR1 and CDR2: MDHEN, SYDVKM. The CDR3 DNA reads as TGTGCCAGCAGTCAGACAGTTCTCGCCATTGTCGAGCAGTACTTC. Translation: CASSQTVLAIVEQYF.

The V and J genes are TRBV29-1 and TRBJ2-3, with TRBD2 as a possible D gene (6 bases). CDR1 SQVTM and CDR2 ANQGSEA come from the germline V gene. Trimming pared 6 bases from V and 1 base from J, leaving 20 bases between. This CDR3 has 16 residues. In nucleotides, the CDR3 is TGCAGCGTGCGAAACCTAGCGATGGGGGGCACAGATACGCAGTATTTT. Its protein product is CSVRNLAMGGTDTQYF.

The chain links TRBV30 to TRBJ1-2, with TRBD1 matching 9 bases. The CDR3 sequence is 16 residues long. The V gene end was trimmed by 1 base and the J gene end by 8 bases; junction bases not matched to a gene: 14. Per germline, CDR1 GTSNPN and CDR2 SVGIG (reference sequence). As DNA, the CDR3 is TGTGCCTGGAGTGGGGGACAGGGAAGTCACGTATACGGCTACACCTTC. Translated: CAWSGGQGSHVYGYTF.

This clone was observed a few times. This chain uses TRBV27 with TRBJ1-2, with D possibly matching TRBD1 (6 bases). The germline V gene encodes CDR1 MNHEY and CDR2 SMNVEV (reference sequence). The CDR3 spans 13 residues. The V and J ends lost 1 base and 6 bases respectively, with 9 bases between them. CDR3 residues: CASSLLQGHGYTF. The CDR3 region has the DNA TGTGCCAGCAGTTTATTGCAGGGGCATGGCTACACCTTC.

The chain recombines TRBV7-6 with TRBJ1-2, with D possibly being TRBD1 (5 bases). Trimming removed 1 base from V and 2 bases from J, with 11 bases in between. Germline loops: CDR1 SGHVS, CDR2 FNYEAQ. The CDR3 sequence is 15 residues long. The CDR3 region has the DNA TGTGCCAGCAGCTTAGAGTCAGGGCGAAACTATGGCTACACCTTC. It translates to CASSLESGRNYGYTF.

This clone was recorded only once. J is TRBJ2-7 and V is TRBV15; 9 bases fit TRBD1. Unmatched junction bases numbered 5, after V lost 5 bases and J lost 3 bases. Germline CDR1 is LNHNV and CDR2 is YYDKDF (reference sequence). The CDR3 sequence is 14 residues long. CDR3 DNA sequence: TGTGCCACCAGCGCCCGGGGACAGGGCTACGAGCAGTACTTC. It specifies CATSARGQGYEQYF.

This chain uses TRBV9 with TRBJ2-3, with D possibly being TRBD2 (7 bases). Germline V gene lookup returns CDR1 SGDLS and CDR2 YYNGEE. This CDR3 spans 16 amino acids. With 0 bases removed from V and 4 bases from J, the gap between germline ends came to 15 bases. CDR3 protein: CASSVAGQGRADTQYF. The DNA for the CDR3 is TGTGCCAGCAGCGTAGCTGGTCAGGGGAGGGCAGATACGCAGTATTTT.

V and J are TRBV9 and TRBJ1-2; D gene ambiguous. V was pared by 4 bases and J by 8 bases, with 21 bases between. CDR3 length equals 15 residues. Germline V gene sequence: CDR1 SGDLS, CDR2 YYNGEE. CDR3 sequence (DNA): TGTGCCAGCAGCTCGGTGGGCCAGGTCTCTCGAGGCTACACCTTC. This encodes CASSSVGQVSRGYTF.

This rearrangement joins TRBV19 to TRBJ1-1; a weak D match, TRBD1 (5 bases). The CDR3 contains 14 residues. V was trimmed by 4 bases and J by 5 bases, leaving 14 bases between them. CDR1 is LNHDA, CDR2 SQIVND, per germline (reference sequence). The CDR3 sequence is CASSTMGRLTEAFF. In nucleotides, the CDR3 is TGTGCCAGTAGTACGATGGGGCGGTTGACTGAAGCTTTCTTT.

This chain joins TRBV6-6 and TRBJ2-7, with 11 bases identical to TRBD2. CDR3 length: 16 residues. Germline CDR1 and CDR2: MNHNY and SVGAGI (reference sequence). V lost 6 bases and J lost 3; bases outside the gene matches: 10. CDR3 DNA: TGTGCCAGCAGCCAGCGGCGACTAGCGGGGCACTACGAGCAGTACTTC. It yields the protein CASSQRRLAGHYEQYF.

The chain combines TRBV4-2 with TRBJ2-5; 9 positions agree with TRBD1. The CDR3 loop spans 14 amino acids. CDR1 LGHNA and CDR2 YNFKEQ come from the germline V gene. J lost 4 bases, V lost 4 bases, and 4 bases had no gene match. CDR3: CASSPDRGRETQYF. The CDR3 DNA sequence: TGTGCCAGCAGCCCGGACAGGGGACGAGAGACCCAGTACTTC.

The chain couples TRBV15 to TRBJ1-4; weak D call: TRBD1 (6 bases). Germline V gives CDR1 LNHNV, CDR2 YYDKDF (reference sequence). V dropped 3 bases and J dropped 4 bases, with 6 bases sitting between them. This CDR3 is built from 13 residues. CDR3: CATSRDSNEKLFF. CDR3 nucleotides: TGTGCCACCAGCAGGGACAGTAATGAAAAACTGTTTTTT.

This sequence joins TRBV5-8 and TRBJ1-1, with no clear D. Germline V CDR1 and CDR2: SGHTS, YDEGEE. Trimming removed 4 bases at V and 5 bases at J, with 9 bases between. The CDR3 is made up of 12 amino acids. The CDR3 DNA reads TGTGCCAGCAGCCTTCTTGTTACTGAAGCTTTCTTT. It encodes CASSLLVTEAFF.

This clone came up once. This sequence joins TRBV5-8 and TRBJ2-5; tentatively, D is TRBD2 (7 bases). Looked up from germline, CDR1 is SGHTS and CDR2 is YDEGEE. The V end was cut by 0 bases, the J end by 6 bases, with 15 bases between. This CDR3 has 15 amino acids. The CDR3 DNA follows: TGTGCCAGCAGCTTGGAGGGGGGGATCGGGAAGACCCAGTACTTC. It is translated as CASSLEGGIGKTQYF.

This clone was counted a single time. The CDR3 here is CASTQQGGTEAFF. Here the CDR3 DNA reads TGTGCCAGTACCCAACAGGGCGGCACTGAAGCTTTCTTT. The chain uses TRBV19 and TRBJ1-1; D is possibly TRBD1 (6 bases). V lost 7 bases, J lost 4 bases, and 13 bases lay in between. This CDR3 is built from 13 residues. CDR1 is LNHDA, CDR2 SQIVND, per germline (reference sequence).

V and J are TRBV27 and TRBJ2-5; D possibly corresponds to TRBD1 (5 bases). CDR1 is MNHEY and CDR2 is SMNVEV in the germline V gene (reference sequence). Trimming cost V 4 bases and J 1 base, with 16 bases left between them. This CDR3 region has 16 residues. The DNA for the CDR3 is TGTGCCAGCAGTTATTCGCAGGGATCGATCCAAGAGACCCAGTACTTC. Protein: CASSYSQGSIQETQYF.

V usage is TRBV19 and J usage is TRBJ1-2, with D perhaps TRBD1 (5 bases). The ends were cut back, 7 bases at V and 3 bases at J, with 18 bases in the middle. CDR1 is LNHDA and CDR2 is SQIVND in the germline V gene (reference sequence). The CDR3 length is 15 residues. CDR3 in amino acids: CASIPGLGGYYGYTF. DNA for the CDR3: TGTGCCAGTATCCCGGGACTTGGTGGTTACTATGGCTACACCTTC.

This sequence joins TRBV7-7 and TRBJ2-7, with a possible D match to TRBD1 (6 bases). The CDR3 contains 14 residues. V lost 5 bases to trimming and J lost 0 bases, with 11 bases between them. Germline V gene data show CDR1 as SSHAT and CDR2 as FNYEAQ (reference sequence). As DNA, the CDR3 is TGTGCCAGCAGCGCAGACAGGAACTCCTACGAGCAGTACTTC. This codes for CASSADRNSYEQYF.

This sequence joins TRBV9 and TRBJ1-4; 8 bases agree with TRBD1. The CDR3 length is 14 residues. The germline CDR1 and CDR2 sequences are SGDLS and YYNGEE. J was trimmed by 6 bases and V by 3 bases; bases with no gene match: 4. The CDR3 coding sequence is TGTGCCAGCAGCGCAGGACAGGGAGATGAAAAACTGTTTTTT. Protein: CASSAGQGDEKLFF.

The chain is built from TRBV30 and TRBJ2-5; possible D gene TRBD1, 5 bases. CDR3 length: 14 amino acids. V gave up 3 bases and J gave up 3 bases, with 14 bases separating them. CDR1 GTSNPN and CDR2 SVGIG come from the germline V gene (reference sequence). This chain's CDR3 is CAWRGRQFKETQYF. The CDR3 coding sequence is TGTGCCTGGAGGGGGCGGCAGTTTAAAGAGACCCAGTACTTC.

V usage is TRBV7-9 and J usage is TRBJ2-1; 9 nucleotides line up with TRBD2. The J segment lost 2 bases and the V segment lost 3 bases, leaving 5 bases of the junction unmatched. This CDR3 contains 16 residues. Germline assignment: CDR1 SEHNR and CDR2 FQNEAQ (reference sequence). CDR3 nucleotide sequence: TGTGCCAGCAGCTTTCTACTAGCGGGCCCCTACAATGAGCAGTTCTTC. Its translation is CASSFLLAGPYNEQFF.